The next 18 T cell receptor beta chains were all read from a single sample in a study of blood T cell repertoires in COVID-19. This table comes from immunoSEQ multiplex PCR, and its TCRdb copy is limited to in-frame clones, with some not included. The top ten clones hold 0.99% of a sample with roughly 160,000 clones, about 88% of them seen once. The sequencing sample was made of peripheral blood. These receptors all come from a man between 18 and 35 years old with acute or convalescent COVID-19.

The V call is TRBV19, the J call TRBJ1-5; TRBD1 agrees at 7 bases. The CDR3 extends over 14 amino acids. V lost 7 bases and J lost 4; bases outside the gene matches: 7. In germline, CDR1 is LNHDA, CDR2 SQIVND (reference sequence). CDR3 in DNA: TGTGCCAGTATCGAGACAGGGACGAATCAGCCCCAGCATTTT. Encoded protein: CASIETGTNQPQHF. Complete variable domain (other parts from reference TRBV19 and TRBJ1-5): DGGITQSPKYLFRKEGQNVTLSCEQNLNHDAMYWYRQDPGQGLRLIYYSQIVNDFQKGDIAEGYSVSREKKESFPLTVTSAQKNPTAFYLCASIETGTNQPQHFGDGTRLSIL.

The chain couples TRBV5-5 to TRBJ1-5, with 9 bases that match TRBD1. The CDR3 is 16 amino acids. CDR1 is SGHKS and CDR2 is YYEKEE in the germline V gene (reference sequence). V gave up 4 bases and J gave up 7 bases; unmatched junction bases: 12. The CDR3 reads CASSVSAGTGSQPQHF. The DNA of the CDR3 is TGTGCCAGCAGCGTAAGCGCCGGGACAGGGTCCCAGCCCCAGCATTTT.

The chain joins TRBV6-4 to TRBJ2-7, with D uncertain. The CDR3 extends over 13 amino acids. Trimming pared 11 bases from V and 2 bases from J, leaving 16 bases between. CDR1 is MRHNA, CDR2 SNTAGT, per germline. The CDR3 DNA follows: TGTGCCGCCTTTCCCCGAGGAGCCTACGAGCAGTACTTC. Encoded protein: CAAFPRGAYEQYF.

The gene calls are TRBV27 and TRBJ1-1; D is perhaps TRBD1 (6 bases). V was trimmed by 2 bases and J by 5 bases, leaving 12 bases between them. The CDR3 is 14 residues long. Germline V gives CDR1 MNHEY, CDR2 SMNVEV (reference sequence). The CDR3 loop reads CASSLAGVGTEAFF. CDR3 DNA sequence: TGTGCCAGCAGTTTAGCAGGGGTTGGGACTGAAGCTTTCTTT.

This sequence joins TRBV11-2 and TRBJ2-4; maybe TRBD1 (6 bases). Trimming left V 2 bases short and J 7 bases short, with 12 bases between. The germline gives CDR1 SGHAT, CDR2 FQNNGV. This CDR3 is 14 amino acids long. CDR3 protein: CASSLQGLRNIQYF. In nucleotides, the CDR3 is TGTGCCAGCAGCTTACAGGGGCTACGGAACATTCAGTACTTC.

This clone ranks as medium-sized (0.01 to 0.1%). The chain links TRBV9 to TRBJ1-1, with TRBD1 as a possible D gene (5 bases). Germline V gives CDR1 SGDLS, CDR2 YYNGEE. Trimming pared 3 bases from V and 6 bases from J, leaving 15 bases between. The CDR3 spans 14 residues. Here the CDR3 reads CASSDGGVRSEAFF. The CDR3 DNA follows: TGTGCCAGCAGCGACGGGGGTGTCCGCTCTGAAGCTTTCTTT.

The chain employs TRBV9 and TRBJ2-1, with 8 bases lining up with TRBD2. The CDR3 is 16 residues long. The J segment lost 5 bases and the V segment lost 3 bases, leaving 10 bases of the junction unmatched. Germline assignment: CDR1 SGDLS and CDR2 YYNGEE. The CDR3 loop reads CASSGATGGAHNEQFF. In nucleotides, the CDR3 is TGTGCCAGCAGCGGAGCGACCGGGGGGGCTCACAATGAGCAGTTCTTC.

The chain is built from TRBV19 and TRBJ1-5, with D perhaps TRBD1 (6 bases). V was clipped by 0 bases and J by 6 bases, with 18 bases between them. CDR1 is LNHDA, CDR2 SQIVND, per germline (reference sequence). The CDR3 is made up of 17 amino acids. The chain's CDR3 is CASSIDILGGGTQPQHF. The CDR3 region has the DNA TGTGCCAGTAGTATAGATATCTTGGGGGGGGGCACTCAGCCCCAGCATTTT.

The CDR3: CSAGRRGTDTQYF. CDR3 DNA sequence: TGCAGCGCCGGTCGGCGGGGCACAGATACGCAGTATTTT. This chain uses TRBV29-1 with TRBJ2-3; weak D call: TRBD2 (5 bases). The length of the CDR3 is 13 residues. The germline CDR1 and CDR2 sequences are SQVTM and ANQGSEA. V was pared by 7 bases and J by 1 base, with 12 bases between.

The chain carries TRBV19 and TRBJ2-7, with D unresolved. CDR1 and CDR2 (germline): LNHDA, SQIVND (reference sequence). Trimming shortened V by 5 bases and J by 0 bases, and 11 bases separated the two germline ends. The CDR3 runs to 14 residues. As DNA, the CDR3 is TGTGCCAGTAGTGTCTCAGGTAGCTCCTACGAGCAGTACGTC. It specifies CASSVSGSSYEQYV.

This sequence joins TRBV2 and TRBJ2-7, with 7 bases that match TRBD2. CDR3 size: 15 residues. Losses at the gene ends were 3 bases for V and 3 bases for J; bases not matched to a gene: 8. Germline-derived CDR1 and CDR2 are SNHLY and FYNNEI. CDR3 region: CASSEGLPSLYEQYV. CDR3 nucleotide sequence: TGTGCCAGCAGTGAGGGACTACCTTCGCTCTACGAGCAGTACGTC.

This clone was seen just once. V gene TRBV6-6 combines with J gene TRBJ1-5, with 7 bases identical to TRBD1. After removal of 5 bases from V and 3 bases from J, the junction contained 4 bases not matched to a gene. CDR1 and CDR2 (germline): MNHNY, SVGAGI (reference sequence). The CDR3 has 14 amino acids. The CDR3 loop reads CASSPGQINQPQHF. The CDR3 DNA is TGTGCCAGCAGTCCGGGACAGATCAATCAGCCCCAGCATTTT.

The rearrangement uses TRBV15 and TRBJ1-6; D might be TRBD1 (6 bases). Germline CDR1 and CDR2: LNHNV and YYDKDF (reference sequence). This CDR3 contains 15 residues. Deletions cut 0 bases from V and 9 bases from J, with 12 bases between. The CDR3 coding sequence is TGTGCCACCAGCAGAGACGCTGGGACAAGTTCACCCCTCCACTTT. As protein: CATSRDAGTSSPLHF.

The chain couples TRBV27 to TRBJ2-5; 14 positions agree with TRBD2. The trim removed 6 bases at V and 5 bases at J, leaving 8 bases unmatched. CDR1 MNHEY and CDR2 SMNVEV come from the germline V gene (reference sequence). CDR3 length: 16 residues. CDR3 sequence (DNA): TGTGCCAGCAGACTGGGACTAGCGGGGGCCCGGGAGACCCAGTACTTC. Translation: CASRLGLAGARETQYF.

The count of this clone is one. The DNA for the CDR3 is TGTGCCAGCAGTTTATCTGGTCGTACGTGGACGGGGGATGGTCATACGCAGTATTTT. Amino acid sequence: CASSLSGRTWTGDGHTQYF. The J gene is TRBJ2-3, the V gene TRBV27, with TRBD2 as a possible D gene (6 bases). The V and J ends lost 0 bases and 7 bases respectively, with 26 bases between them. Germline V gene lookup returns CDR1 MNHEY and CDR2 SMNVEV (reference sequence). CDR3 length: 19 amino acids.

The chain is built from TRBV7-2 and TRBJ2-5, with 10 nucleotides matching TRBD2. CDR1 is SGHTA and CDR2 is FQGNSA in the germline V gene. The CDR3 covers 15 residues. The V gene end was trimmed by 5 bases and the J gene end by 4 bases; junction bases not matched to a gene: 7. The CDR3 region has the DNA TGTGCCAGCAGCAAGCGGGGGGGACGGTTAGAGACCCAGTACTTC. Amino acids: CASSKRGGRLETQYF.

The rearrangement uses TRBV6-5 and TRBJ1-2; perhaps TRBD1 as D (5 bases). Germline CDR1 and CDR2: MNHEY and SVGAGI. The CDR3 has 15 residues. Deletions cut 7 bases from V and 4 bases from J, with 19 bases between. Written as DNA, the CDR3 is TGTGCCAGCAACATTATAGGGGCGACCCTCTATGGCTACACCTTC. Its protein is CASNIIGATLYGYTF.

The chain combines TRBV29-1 with TRBJ2-5; 7 bases fit TRBD1. CDR3 length: 17 amino acids. J lost 5 bases, V lost 0 bases, and 15 bases had no gene match. Looked up from germline, CDR1 is SQVTM and CDR2 is ANQGSEA. The CDR3 DNA sequence: TGCAGCGTTGAAGATCAATTATTAGGGGGCGGTGGGGAGACCCAGTACTTC. Amino acid sequence: CSVEDQLLGGGGETQYF.